This T cell receptor (beta chain) was obtained from a study of shared clonotypes between healthy human individuals. It was into CD45RA+ naive and CD45RA-negative memory subsets that the CD4+ cells were split. On sorted subsets, replicate PCRs used about 0.2 ug DNA, or 27,000 or so T cell genomes. Data came from immunoSEQ multiplex PCR; TCRdb stores just in-frame clones and leaves some out. The profile shows about 1 million clones, 75% of them singletons. Study-level results: Sequencing depth was expected to affect clonotype sharing among donors. Of the naive CD4 clonotypes, about 5% were shared across several donors.

After removal of 4 bases from V and 8 bases from J, the junction contained 4 bases not matched to a gene. CDR1 and CDR2 (germline): SGHTA, FQGTGA. The CDR3 has 14 amino acids. Regarding this clone: Its antigen remains unidentified.

The specimen was memory CD4+ T cells sorted from blood. Regarding subset: CD45RA-negative fraction. The chain employs TRBV7-3 and TRBJ2-3; 12 nucleotides line up with TRBD2. This TCR was recovered from a young man in good health. The CDR3 here is CASSSSGGAFTQYF. For the CDR3, the DNA is TGTGCCAGCAGCTCTAGCGGGGGGGCCTTTACGCAGTATTTT.